This T cell receptor beta chain stems from a study of blood T cells in healthy people across ages. This clonotype came up a few times. Its antigen is not identified. At one boundary the junction diverges from the germline segment, which might be a read error. Study results and caveats: The authors considered diversity estimates from one million T cells to be underestimates. Donor CMV infection status was unknown, possibly confounding age-related changes in expanded clonotypes.

This CDR3 is 10 amino acids long. Germline-derived CDR1 and CDR2 are SQVTM and ANQGSEA. Primers used in a second PCR of roughly 6 to 12 cycles were a sample-barcoded 5' primer and a J-beta primer mix. TCRdb analysed the 5' RACE reads with MiXCR anew, one entry per CDR3 protein. The data show some 1,000,000 distinct CDR3 sequences, around 25% seen once. These data were also filed under a second study, of T cells of mothers and their children. That investigation notes: The authors identified no persistent microchimeric T cell clones.

The rearrangement uses TRBV29-1 and TRBJ2-4, with D perhaps TRBD2 (6 bases). The receptor comes from a girl aged 2 to 10 in good health. What was sequenced was blood. CDR3 region: CSVVAEGLVF. The CDR3 region has the DNA TGCAGCGTTGTAGCGGAGGGTTTAGTTTTC.